These 29 T cell receptor beta chains were all obtained from the same sample, sequenced in a study of OX40 agonist ivuxolimab in advanced cancers. Clones were sequenced by immunoSEQ multiplex PCR, and TCRdb holds only the in-frame ones, with some missing. The table has about 27,000 clones, roughly 80% seen once. Source: CD4+ or CD8+ T cells sorted from blood, taken in a trial of the OX40 agonist ivuxolimab. The receptors here all came from an adult with an advanced solid tumor such as melanoma, head and neck, liver or kidney cancer.

In this sample, this clone turned up a few times. The chain combines TRBV9 with TRBJ2-3; D may be TRBD1 (5 bases). The CDR3 covers 15 residues. Trimming took off 0 bases at V and 5 bases at J, with 13 bases between the two ends. Germline V gene lookup returns CDR1 SGDLS and CDR2 YYNGEE. The CDR3 reads CASSVDGRVQDTQYF. CDR3 nucleotide sequence: TGTGCCAGCAGCGTAGATGGCAGGGTGCAAGATACGCAGTATTTT.

This chain's CDR3 is CASRSVASYNEQFF. The CDR3 DNA reads TGTGCCAGCCGGTCGGTGGCCTCCTACAATGAGCAGTTCTTC. The chain recombines TRBV18 with TRBJ2-1; D is uncertain. This CDR3 region has 14 residues. V was shortened by 8 bases and J by 0 bases, with 11 bases between the two germline ends. Looked up from germline, CDR1 is KGHSH and CDR2 is LQKENI.

The chain is built from TRBV21-1 and TRBJ1-5; TRBD1 is the table's D call, not checked against the DNA. TRBV21-1 is a documented pseudogene. The CDR3 is 16 amino acids. DNA of the CDR3: TGTGCCAGCAGCAAAAAACCCCCCAGGGGAGATCAGCCCCAGCATTTT. This encodes CASSKKPPRGDQPQHF.

The chain employs TRBV10-1 and TRBJ1-6, with TRBD1 identical over 8 bases. The germline CDR1 and CDR2 sequences are WNHNN and SYGVQD (reference sequence). V was clipped by 7 bases and J by 8 bases; unmatched bases: 13. The CDR3 has 16 amino acids. Here the CDR3 reads CASTRFTGGEYSPLHF. Written as DNA, the CDR3 is TGCGCCAGCACGAGGTTCACAGGGGGGGAATATTCACCCCTCCACTTT.

The CDR3 nucleotides read TGTGCCAGTAAGGAGGGGCTCCTGAACACTGAAGCTTTCTTT. It specifies CASKEGLLNTEAFF. This chain connects TRBV19 to TRBJ1-1, with D perhaps matching TRBD1 (5 bases). The CDR3 length is 14 residues. V lost 7 bases to trimming and J lost 0 bases, with 12 bases between them. Per the germline V gene, CDR1 is LNHDA and CDR2 is SQIVND (reference sequence).

The CDR3 DNA is TGTGCCAGCAGTTTTAGGGGGACAGTGTCCTACGAGCAGTACTTC. Encoded protein: CASSFRGTVSYEQYF. This chain links TRBV28 with TRBJ2-7; 7 bases line up with TRBD1. Germline V CDR1 and CDR2: MDHEN, SYDVKM. V lost 3 bases and J lost 1; bases outside the gene matches: 6. The CDR3 totals 15 residues.

This sequence joins TRBV30 and TRBJ1-5; 7 bases match TRBD1. This CDR3 has 14 amino acids. Germline V CDR1 and CDR2: GTSNPN, SVGIG (reference sequence). Unmatched junction bases numbered 5, after V lost 0 bases and J lost 6 bases. The CDR3 DNA sequence: TGTGCCTGGAGTGTAACAGGGGTAGGTCAGCCCCAGCATTTT. It specifies CAWSVTGVGQPQHF.

The CDR3 region is CASSIDTIRGRSYNEQFF. DNA of the CDR3: TGTGCCAGTAGTATAGATACAATCAGGGGCCGCTCCTACAATGAGCAGTTCTTC. This chain joins TRBV19 and TRBJ2-1; tentatively, D is TRBD1 (6 bases). Germline assignment: CDR1 LNHDA and CDR2 SQIVND (reference sequence). CDR3 length: 18 residues. The germline V and J ends were trimmed by 0 bases and 0 bases, with 15 bases remaining between them.

This chain links TRBV9 with TRBJ1-2, with D possibly being TRBD1 (5 bases). CDR3 size: 14 residues. Between the trimmed V and J ends, which lost 8 bases and 4 bases, there was a span of 18 bases. Germline V lookup: CDR1 SGDLS, CDR2 YYNGEE. CDR3 region: CASTPGLSSYGYTF. The CDR3 DNA reads as TGTGCCAGTACCCCGGGGCTAAGCAGCTATGGCTACACCTTC.

This CDR3 reads CASNNASAGELFF. The CDR3 bases are TGTGCCAGCAACAATGCTAGCGCCGGGGAGCTGTTTTTT. This rearrangement joins TRBV5-6 to TRBJ2-2; D might be TRBD2 (6 bases). V was clipped by 6 bases and J by 6 bases, with 12 bases between them. Germline CDR1 and CDR2: SGHDT and YYEEEE. This CDR3 region has 13 residues.

The chain links TRBV28 to TRBJ1-1; 9 nucleotides agree with TRBD1. With 4 bases clipped from V and 7 bases from J, the junction kept 13 bases outside the gene matches. CDR3 length: 16 amino acids. Germline CDR1 and CDR2: MDHEN and SYDVKM. Here the CDR3 reads CASSSPRTGASREAFF. The CDR3 DNA reads as TGTGCCAGCAGTTCCCCTAGGACAGGGGCCTCCCGTGAAGCTTTCTTT.

The V gene is TRBV4-1, the J gene TRBJ2-7; the D gene is possibly TRBD2 (7 bases). The CDR3 has 15 residues. Deletions cut 4 bases from V and 2 bases from J, with 15 bases between. Germline V CDR1 and CDR2: MGHRA, YSYEKL. The CDR3 nucleotides are TGCGCCAGCAGCCTGGGGGGGGGCCGAACCTACGAGCAGTACTTC. Translated: CASSLGGGRTYEQYF.

The CDR3 loop reads CASSEAYSGYNEQFF. For the CDR3, the DNA is TGTGCCAGCAGTGAAGCTTATAGTGGCTACAATGAGCAGTTCTTC. The chain uses TRBV2 and TRBJ2-1; the D is unclear. V was cut by 0 bases and J by 3 bases, with 9 bases left in between. Looked up from germline, CDR1 is SNHLY and CDR2 is FYNNEI. This CDR3 is 15 amino acids long.

This rearrangement joins TRBV21-1 to TRBJ1-5. TRBV21-1 is a listed pseudogene. CDR3 length: 14 amino acids. CDR3 nucleotide sequence: TGTGCCAGCAGCGCTCGAGGCGGGGTTCAGCCCCAGCATTTT. As protein: CASSARGGVQPQHF.

This chain uses TRBV19 with TRBJ1-5; a possible D gene is TRBD1 (5 bases). The V end lost 5 bases, the J end lost 5 bases, and 13 bases lay between the germline ends. The CDR3 has 14 amino acids. Germline CDR1 reads LNHDA; CDR2 reads SQIVND (reference sequence). This CDR3 is CASSPQGGHQPQHF. The CDR3 nucleotides are TGTGCCAGTAGTCCGCAGGGAGGACATCAGCCCCAGCATTTT.

This chain joins TRBV19 and TRBJ2-7; D uncertain. CDR3 size: 15 residues. The V end was cut by 3 bases, the J end by 2 bases, with 14 bases between. Germline CDR1 reads LNHDA; CDR2 reads SQIVND (reference sequence). The DNA of the CDR3 is TGTGCCAGTAGTATTCGGTCAGAGGTGACCTACGAGCAGTACTTC. This encodes CASSIRSEVTYEQYF.

This CDR3 is CASRDPYNEQFF. In DNA, the CDR3 is TGTGCCAGTAGGGACCCCTACAATGAGCAGTTCTTC. J is TRBJ2-1 and V is TRBV19; no definite D call. The ends were cut back, 6 bases at V and 2 bases at J, with 5 bases in the middle. Germline CDR1 is LNHDA and CDR2 is SQIVND (reference sequence). The CDR3 runs 12 residues.

With regard to this clone: Compared with germline, one end of the junction differs, possibly owing to a read error. The chain couples TRBV5-6 to TRBJ2-7; perhaps TRBD1 as D (6 bases). Germline V gene data show CDR1 as SGHDT and CDR2 as YYEEEE. The CDR3 totals 11 residues. The CDR3 nucleotides read TGTGCCAGCAGCTTGGCCTGGGACACAGTGTTC. Protein product: CASSLAWDTVF.

The rearrangement joins TRBV18 to TRBJ1-2; D ambiguous. Per the germline V gene, CDR1 is KGHSH and CDR2 is LQKENI. V lost 0 bases, J lost 3 bases, and 11 bases lay in between. The CDR3 sequence is 15 residues long. The CDR3 loop reads CASSPPGSNYYGYTF. CDR3 DNA sequence: TGTGCCAGCTCACCACCGGGCTCGAACTACTATGGCTACACCTTC. Full variable domain (missing parts from reference TRBV18 and TRBJ1-2): NAGVMQNPRHLVRRRGQEARLRCSPMKGHSHVYWYRQLPEEGLKFMVYLQKENIIDESGMPKERFSAEFPKEGPSILRIQQVVRGDSAAYFCASSPPGSNYYGYTFGSGTRLTVV.

This clone was counted once. This chain uses TRBV11-2 with TRBJ2-7; no clear D. This CDR3 comprises 11 residues. Germline CDR1 SGHAT, CDR2 FQNNGV. The ends were cut back, 4 bases at V and 3 bases at J, with 4 bases in the middle. The CDR3 here is CASSSYYEQYF. CDR3 in DNA: TGTGCCAGCAGCTCTTACTACGAGCAGTACTTC. Using reference TRBV11-2 and TRBJ2-7 for the parts outside the CDR3, the full variable domain is EAGVAQSPRYKIIEKRQSVAFWCNPISGHATLYWYQQILGQGPKLLIQFQNNGVVDDSQLPKDRFSAERLKGVDSTLKIQPAKLEDSAVYLCASSSYYEQYFGPGTRLTVT.

The chain is built from TRBV19 and TRBJ1-2; TRBD1 agrees at 7 bases. Looked up from germline, CDR1 is LNHDA and CDR2 is SQIVND (reference sequence). This CDR3 is 16 amino acids long. The V and J ends lost 4 bases and 3 bases, in that order; junction bases with no gene match: 11. The CDR3 spells CASSKGQPPFHYGYTF. The CDR3 DNA reads TGTGCCAGTAGTAAGGGACAGCCCCCTTTCCACTATGGCTACACCTTC.

The rearrangement uses TRBV4-1 and TRBJ1-5, with 9 bases that match TRBD1. This CDR3 is 18 amino acids long. The germline V gene has CDR1 MGHRA and CDR2 YSYEKL. J was trimmed by 3 bases and V by 0 bases; bases with no gene match: 9. The CDR3 loop reads CASSQDYIQGATNQPQHF. CDR3 coding DNA: TGCGCCAGCAGCCAAGACTATATACAGGGGGCTACCAATCAGCCCCAGCATTTT.

The J gene is TRBJ2-5, the V gene TRBV6-5, with no clear D. V lost 7 bases to trimming and J lost 1 base, with 16 bases between them. Germline V gene data show CDR1 as MNHEY and CDR2 as SVGAGI. The CDR3 loop spans 15 amino acids. CDR3 DNA: TGTGCCAGCACCCCGACCGGACGGACCCAAGAGACCCAGTACTTC. It is translated as CASTPTGRTQETQYF.

The chain links TRBV5-6 to TRBJ2-7; no clear D. This CDR3 comprises 13 residues. Per germline, CDR1 SGHDT and CDR2 YYEEEE. V gave up 0 bases and J gave up 2 bases, with 6 bases separating them. DNA for the CDR3: TGTGCCAGCAGCTTGGGGGGTACCTACGAGCAGTACTTC. Translated: CASSLGGTYEQYF.

The chain carries TRBV19 and TRBJ2-1; 10 bases match TRBD2. The CDR3 totals 15 residues. Germline loops: CDR1 LNHDA, CDR2 SQIVND (reference sequence). The V gene end was trimmed by 4 bases and the J gene end by 4 bases; junction bases not matched to a gene: 4. The chain's CDR3 is CASSRSSGGYNEQFF. The DNA for the CDR3 is TGTGCCAGTAGTAGGTCTAGCGGGGGTTACAATGAGCAGTTCTTC. The whole variable domain, remainder taken from reference TRBV19 and TRBJ2-1, is DGGITQSPKYLFRKEGQNVTLSCEQNLNHDAMYWYRQDPGQGLRLIYYSQIVNDFQKGDIAEGYSVSREKKESFPLTVTSAQKNPTAFYLCASSRSSGGYNEQFFGPGTRLTVL.

V is TRBV27 and J is TRBJ2-1; D uncertain. Trimming took 5 bases from V and 0 from J, leaving 5 bases between them. The CDR3 sequence is 13 residues long. The germline gives CDR1 MNHEY, CDR2 SMNVEV (reference sequence). The CDR3 sequence: CASSTSSYNEQFF. In DNA form, the CDR3 reads TGTGCCAGCAGTACGAGCTCCTACAATGAGCAGTTCTTC.

On this clone: Mismatch with germline at one junction end may stem from a read error. The chain joins TRBV6-5 to TRBJ2-5; D may be TRBD1 (6 bases). The CDR3 spans 11 residues. Germline loops: CDR1 MNHEY, CDR2 SVGAGI. The CDR3 nucleotides read TGTGCCAGCAGTGTACAGGGCCCGCAGGACTTC. This translates into CASSVQGPQDF.

V and J are TRBV28 and TRBJ2-7; 8 bases line up with TRBD2. The CDR3 extends over 14 amino acids. CDR1 MDHEN and CDR2 SYDVKM come from the germline V gene. The V gene end was trimmed by 5 bases and the J gene end by 9 bases; junction bases not matched to a gene: 12. CDR3 coding DNA: TGTGCCAGCAGTCAAGTAGCGGGGCCGGAGGGGCAGTACTTC. This gives the protein CASSQVAGPEGQYF.

The chain joins TRBV11-2 to TRBJ2-7, with 7 nucleotides matching TRBD2. This CDR3 region has 15 residues. V shed 5 bases, J shed 3 bases, and the junction held 10 bases outside the gene matches. Germline loops: CDR1 SGHAT, CDR2 FQNNGV. The DNA of the CDR3 is TGTGCCAGCAGCCTAGGGAGGGGTCCTTTCTACGAGCAGTACTTC. Its translation is CASSLGRGPFYEQYF.